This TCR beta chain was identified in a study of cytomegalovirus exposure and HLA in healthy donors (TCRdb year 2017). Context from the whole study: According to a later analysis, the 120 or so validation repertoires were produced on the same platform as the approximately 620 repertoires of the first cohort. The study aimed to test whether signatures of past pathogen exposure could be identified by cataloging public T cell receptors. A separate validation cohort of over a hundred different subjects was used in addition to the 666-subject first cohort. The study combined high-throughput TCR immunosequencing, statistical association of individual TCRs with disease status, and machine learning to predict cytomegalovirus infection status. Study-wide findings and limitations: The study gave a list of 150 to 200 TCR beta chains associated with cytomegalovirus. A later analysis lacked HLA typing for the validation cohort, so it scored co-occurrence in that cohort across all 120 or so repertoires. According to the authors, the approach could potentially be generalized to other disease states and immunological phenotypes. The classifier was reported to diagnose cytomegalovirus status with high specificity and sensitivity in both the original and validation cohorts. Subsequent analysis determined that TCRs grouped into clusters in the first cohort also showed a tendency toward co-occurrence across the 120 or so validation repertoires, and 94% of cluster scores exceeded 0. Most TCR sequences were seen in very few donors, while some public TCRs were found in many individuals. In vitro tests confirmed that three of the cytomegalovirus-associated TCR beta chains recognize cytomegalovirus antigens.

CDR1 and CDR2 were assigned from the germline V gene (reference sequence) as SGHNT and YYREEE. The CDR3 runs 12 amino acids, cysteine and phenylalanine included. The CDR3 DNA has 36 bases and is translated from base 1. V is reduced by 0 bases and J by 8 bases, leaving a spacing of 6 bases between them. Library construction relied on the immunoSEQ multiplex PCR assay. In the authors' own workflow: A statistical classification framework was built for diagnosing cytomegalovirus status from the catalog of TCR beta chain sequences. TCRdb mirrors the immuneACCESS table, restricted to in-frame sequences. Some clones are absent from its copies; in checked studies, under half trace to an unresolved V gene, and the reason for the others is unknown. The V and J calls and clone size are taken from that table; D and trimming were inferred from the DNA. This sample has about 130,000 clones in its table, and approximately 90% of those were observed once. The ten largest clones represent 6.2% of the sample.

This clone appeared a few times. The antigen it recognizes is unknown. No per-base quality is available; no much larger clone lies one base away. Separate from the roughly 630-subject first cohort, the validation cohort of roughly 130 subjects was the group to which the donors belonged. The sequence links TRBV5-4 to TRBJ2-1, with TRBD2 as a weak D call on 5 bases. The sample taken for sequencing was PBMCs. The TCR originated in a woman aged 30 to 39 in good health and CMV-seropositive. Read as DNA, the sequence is TGTGCCAGCAGCTTGGCCGGGGATGAGCAGTTCTTC. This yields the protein CASSLAGDEQFF.